This T cell receptor (beta chain) was captured by sequencing in a study of blood T cell repertoires in COVID-19. Study-wide background: The study drew acute and convalescent COVID-19 samples from the United States, Italy and Spain. PBMCs, B-cell-depleted T cells, or T cells provided the cDNA or gDNA that made up the material.

Authors' analysis steps: Estimated nucleated cell counts came from reference gene primer amplification. The assay was immunoSEQ multiplex PCR, and TCRdb's table has in-frame clones only and misses some. V and J calls and clone size are those listed in that table; D and trimming were worked out from the DNA. The sample gives a few hundred thousand clones, approximately 85% of which show up once; 2.5% to 3.5% is in the top ten. The CDR3 runs 13 residues. Trimming took 5 bases from V and 5 from J; bases not matched to a gene: 5. Germline assignment: CDR1 MNHNY and CDR2 SVGAGI (reference sequence). This chain joins TRBV6-6 and TRBJ2-7; TRBD1 matches 8 bases. The sequence was obtained from a man in his fifties or sixties who had recovered from COVID-19. The sequenced sample consisted of peripheral blood. The CDR3 DNA reads as TGTGCCAGCAGTACTACGACAGGGGACGAGCAGTACTTC. Encoded protein: CASSTTTGDEQYF.